The 4 T cell receptor beta chains below come from one sample, sequenced in a study of T cell therapy after organ transplantation. Stated time point: 20-29 weeks after completion of therapy. Their specific antigens are unknown. The method was immunoSEQ multiplex PCR; TCRdb's version includes in-frame clones alone and lacks a portion of them. Among about 3,500 clones listed, 69% were seen once. Sample: CD8+ T cells from blood, taken after autologous CMV-specific T cell therapy. The receptors were sampled from a human patient who had received a solid organ transplant and had CMV disease. Some T cells may be supplied by the graft donor.

In this sample, this clone turned up once. The rearrangement joins TRBV30 to TRBJ2-1; tentatively, D is TRBD1 or TRBD2 (6 bases each). The CDR3 length is 17 residues. Germline loops: CDR1 GTSNPN, CDR2 SVGIG (reference sequence). V lost 4 bases to trimming and J lost 4 bases, with 23 bases between them. The CDR3 reads CAWTTLEGGVGYNEQFF. In DNA form, the CDR3 reads TGTGCCTGGACCACCCTCGAGGGGGGAGTGGGATACAATGAGCAGTTCTTC.

On this clone: A single base is all that separates this from a far larger clone, so a read error is likely. This chain's CDR3 is CASSLANEGWEQYF. CDR3 nucleotide sequence: TGTGCCAGCAGCTTAGCGAATGAGGGGTGGGAGCAGTACTTC. This chain uses TRBV7-9 with TRBJ2-7; possibly TRBD1 or TRBD2 for D (5 bases each). CDR3 length: 14 amino acids. In germline, CDR1 is SEHNR, CDR2 FQNEAQ (reference sequence). V was trimmed by 0 bases and J by 7 bases, leaving 13 bases between them.

This sequence joins TRBV6-4 and TRBJ2-3; D ambiguous. Trimming shortened V by 2 bases and J by 4 bases, and 10 bases separated the two germline ends. This CDR3 is built from 14 residues. CDR1 and CDR2 (germline): MRHNA, SNTAGT. The CDR3 reads CASSDNEGADTQYF. DNA for the CDR3: TGTGCCAGCAGTGACAATGAAGGCGCAGATACGCAGTATTTT.

The genes are TRBV27 and TRBJ1-2, with D perhaps TRBD1 (5 bases). The CDR3 is 13 residues long. Trimming shortened V by 5 bases and J by 7 bases, and 14 bases separated the two germline ends. The germline CDR1 and CDR2 sequences are MNHEY and SMNVEV (reference sequence). The CDR3 coding sequence is TGTGCCAGCAGTCACCCTGACAGATTTGGCTACACCTTC. It yields the protein CASSHPDRFGYTF.